Listed here are 30 T cell receptor beta chains from one sample, sequenced in a study of tumor-infiltrating lymphocytes in primary liver carcinoma. It was unsorted whole blood that yielded blood RNA, and germline DNA was also extracted. From roughly 470 ng total RNA, TCR beta cDNA was generated with a primer in the constant region. Investigators got TCR beta libraries out of three nested multiplex PCR rounds, done with slightly modified ARM-PCR. Forward primers for TRBV1-TRBV30 and a C-beta reverse primer served the first two PCR rounds, at approximately 10 cycles each. TCRdb used MiXCR to reprocess the multiplex PCR reads, holding one entry per CDR3 protein. This sample yields approximately 320,000 distinct CDR3 sequences, of which about three fifths are seen a single time; over 15% belongs to the top ten. Sample: peripheral blood. These receptor sequences come from a woman in her 30s with primary liver carcinoma and hepatitis B virus infection.

This clonotype was seen ten or more times. V is TRBV12-5 and J is TRBJ2-3; D unresolved. CDR3 length: 14 residues. The V gene lost 3 bases and the J gene lost 2 bases, with 9 bases spanning the gap. Per germline, CDR1 LGHNT and CDR2 FRNRAP. CDR3 loop: CASGFRSSTDTQYF. CDR3 in DNA: TGTGCTAGTGGTTTCAGGAGTTCCACAGATACGCAGTATTTT.

This clonotype was picked up one time. Being one base from a much bigger clone, this may be a read error. The chain is built from TRBV6-2 or TRBV6-3 and TRBJ2-7; TRBD2 matches at 7 bases. Germline CDR1 and CDR2: MNHEY and SVGEGT. This CDR3 has 15 amino acids. With 4 bases clipped from V and 5 bases from J, the junction kept 11 bases outside the gene matches. The CDR3 loop reads CASSSLAELGNEQYF. Written as DNA, the CDR3 is TGTGCCAGCAGTTCTCTAGCGGAACTCGGCAACGAGCAGTACTTC.

A word on this clonotype: This may be a read error: a much more frequent sequence differs by one nucleotide. The CDR3 does not close with the conserved phenylalanine or tryptophan, likely indicating a read error. The chain couples TRBV12-3 or TRBV12-4 to TRBJ1-1; 7 nucleotides line up with TRBD1. This CDR3 is built from 12 residues. V gave up 6 bases and J gave up 11 bases; unmatched junction bases: 9. CDR3 sequence reads: CASSASDRSAFI. The CDR3 DNA is TGTGCCAGCAGCGCCTCGGACAGGTCGGCTTTCATT.

This chain links TRBV11-2 with TRBJ1-3; D is undetermined. Germline CDR1 and CDR2: SGHAT and FQNNGV. The length of the CDR3 is 13 residues. V was pared by 7 bases and J by 4 bases, with 11 bases between. The CDR3: CASIPGLGNTIYF. The DNA for the CDR3 is TGTGCCAGCATCCCCGGGTTGGGAAACACCATATATTTT.

The chain links TRBV12-3 or TRBV12-4 to TRBJ2-5, with 9 bases aligning to TRBD2. This CDR3 has 14 amino acids. CDR3 DNA sequence: TGTGTCAGGAGCGAGAGCGGGGGGAAAGAGACCCAGTACTTC. Its translation: CVRSESGGKETQYF.

About this clonotype: A read error may be the cause here, since a much bigger clone is one base away. Since no conserved phenylalanine or tryptophan closes the CDR3, a read error is the likely cause. The rearrangement links TRBV13 to TRBJ2-3; D call uncertain. The V and J ends lost 5 bases and 3 bases respectively, with 6 bases between them. Germline assignment: CDR1 PRHDT and CDR2 FYEKMQ (reference sequence). The CDR3 extends over 12 amino acids. This chain's CDR3 is CASSPYTDTQYS. Written as DNA, the CDR3 is TGTGCCAGCAGCCCCTATACAGATACGCAGTATTCT.

On this clonotype itself: One junction end does not reproduce the germline sequence, and a read error may be involved. The rearrangement uses TRBV7-2 and TRBJ2-5; D remains unclear. From germline, CDR1 is SGHTA and CDR2 FQGNSA. The CDR3 totals 14 residues. The DNA for the CDR3 is TGTGTCAGCAGCTTATCGACCGCCCAAGAGACCCGGTACTTC. It translates to CVSSLSTAQETRYF. The full variable domain, in which reference TRBV7-2 and TRBJ2-5 provide the parts outside the CDR3, is GAGVSQSPSNKVTEKGKDVELRCDPISGHTALYWYRQSLGQGLEFLIYFQGNSAPDKSGLPSDRFSAERTGGSVSTLTIQRTQQEDSAVYLCVSSLSTAQETRYFGPGTRLLVL.

This clonotype was recorded a few times. At one end the junction does not follow the germline gene, possibly because of a read error. V gene TRBV4-1 combines with J gene TRBJ2-7, with 8 bases that match TRBD1. This CDR3 is 14 amino acids long. The germline V gene encodes CDR1 MGHRA and CDR2 YSYEKL. CDR3 DNA sequence: TGCGCCGGCAGCAGTAACAGGGGGACCTACGAGCAGTACTTC. Its translation is CAGSSNRGTYEQYF.

About this clonotype: A much larger clone differs from this one at a single base, so this may be a read error. CDR3 sequence (DNA): TGTGCCAGCAGTTACCCTGGCAGGTTCGAGACCTACGAGCAGTACTTC. Its translation is CASSYPGRFETYEQYF. The chain employs TRBV6-7 and TRBJ2-7; D gene uncertain. TRBV6-7 falls under the ORF class, with uncertain function. The V end lost 2 bases, the J end lost 2 bases, and 16 bases lay between the germline ends. This CDR3 is built from 16 residues.

As regards this clonotype: A read error is possible here, since a much larger clone lies one base away. The chain has TRBV12-3 or TRBV12-4 and TRBJ1-4, with TRBD1 matching over 9 bases. This CDR3 comprises 14 residues. CDR3 protein: CTSSSPTGGEKLFF. CDR3 in DNA: TGTACCAGCAGTTCCCCGACAGGGGGTGAAAAACTGTTTTTT.

Details on this clonotype: This may stem from a read error, because a much larger clone lies one nucleotide away. In nucleotides, the CDR3 is TGCGGCGTACGACCCACGGAGACCCAGTACTTC. Protein: CGVRPTETQYF. The chain uses TRBV29-1 and TRBJ2-5, with D unresolved. This CDR3 contains 11 residues. Germline CDR1 reads SQVTM; CDR2 reads ANQGSEA.

On this clonotype itself: This may come from a read error, since a much larger clone is one base off. The chain employs TRBV12-3 or TRBV12-4 and TRBJ2-1; the D gene could be TRBD1 or TRBD2 (5 bases each). The CDR3 covers 13 residues. The chain's CDR3 is CASSRGDTKEHFF. CDR3 DNA: TGTGCCAGCAGTCGAGGGGATACGAAGGAGCACTTCTTC.

The J gene is TRBJ1-4, the V gene TRBV12-3 or TRBV12-4; possible D gene TRBD1, 6 bases. CDR3 length equals 15 residues. V dropped 7 bases and J dropped 10 bases, with 22 bases sitting between them. The CDR3 reads CASTTRGTSVGKLFF. CDR3 in DNA: TGTGCCAGCACCACCCGGGGGACATCTGTAGGAAAACTGTTTTTT.

Only a few counts were recorded for this clonotype. The chain couples TRBV7-8 to TRBJ2-3; 7 bases map to TRBD2. The CDR3 totals 16 residues. Trimming took 2 bases from V and 7 from J; bases not matched to a gene: 12. The germline V gene encodes CDR1 SGHVS and CDR2 FQNEAQ. CDR3 DNA sequence: TGTGCCAGCAGCTTAACTCCGGGAGGAGGATTGAATACGCAGTATTTT. The encoded protein is CASSLTPGGGLNTQYF.

For this clonotype: Sequence at one end of the junction differs from germline and may be a read error. This sequence joins TRBV12-3 or TRBV12-4 and TRBJ1-2; 9 bases line up with TRBD1. The CDR3 is 15 amino acids. The CDR3 region has the DNA TGTGCCAGCAGTCCCACAGGGGGCGCTGGCTATGGCTACAACTTC. Translated: CASSPTGGAGYGYNF.

This clonotype turned up a few times. The genes are TRBV12-3 or TRBV12-4 and TRBJ2-5; D not resolved. This CDR3 has 16 residues. The germline V and J ends were trimmed by 2 bases and 5 bases, with 18 bases remaining between them. The CDR3 DNA follows: TGTGCCAGCAGTTTAATGCCGGGCAGTCAAAGGGAGACCCAGTACTTC. This codes for CASSLMPGSQRETQYF.

With regard to this clonotype: A much bigger clone sits one base away, suggesting this may be a read error. J is TRBJ1-6 and V is TRBV6-5; D unresolved. Germline V gene sequence: CDR1 MNHEY, CDR2 SVGAGI. CDR3 size: 14 residues. CDR3: CASGYSGGNSPLHF. The CDR3 nucleotides read TGTGCCAGCGGTTACTCGGGTGGTAATTCACCCCTCCACTTT.

This chain links TRBV13 with TRBJ2-7; D is unresolved. CDR3 length: 14 amino acids. From germline, CDR1 is PRHDT and CDR2 FYEKMQ (reference sequence). The germline V and J ends were trimmed by 2 bases and 2 bases, with 10 bases remaining between them. This CDR3 is CASSLKRGTYEQYF. In nucleotides, the CDR3 is TGTGCCAGCAGCTTAAAACGTGGAACCTACGAGCAGTACTTC.

In regard to this clonotype: At one boundary the junction diverges from the germline segment, which might be a read error. The rearrangement uses TRBV6-5 and TRBJ2-5; D may correspond to TRBD1 or TRBD2 (5 bases each). The CDR3 is 15 residues long. Per the germline V gene, CDR1 is MNHEY and CDR2 is SVGAGI. CDR3 amino acids: CASSYRGRAQETQCF. DNA of the CDR3: TGTGCCAGCAGTTACCGGGGCAGGGCTCAAGAGACCCAGTGCTTC.

Comments on this clonotype: This may be a read error, as it is one base from a much larger clone. The chain uses TRBV29-1 and TRBJ2-3; 11 bases agree with TRBD2. Germline V gene data show CDR1 as SQVTM and CDR2 as ANQGSEA. The CDR3 is 15 residues long. The CDR3 DNA is TGCAACGTTGAAGACACTAGCGGGAGTGGAAATACGCAGTATTTT. It yields the protein CNVEDTSGSGNTQYF.

Points on this clonotype: The final CDR3 position lacks the conserved phenylalanine or tryptophan, pointing to a likely read error. This chain connects TRBV12-3 or TRBV12-4 to TRBJ2-5, with TRBD2 as a possible D gene (6 bases). The CDR3 has 15 residues. Here the CDR3 reads CACSTYPGSEETQYS. In DNA, the CDR3 is TGTGCCTGCAGTACCTACCCCGGGAGCGAAGAGACCCAGTACTCA.

This clonotype was counted many times. This chain joins TRBV11-2 and TRBJ2-6; D not certain. The ends were cut back, 7 bases at V and 2 bases at J, with 9 bases in the middle. The CDR3 has 14 amino acids. Germline CDR1 and CDR2: SGHAT and FQNNGV. As DNA, the CDR3 is TGTGCCAGCACAAGAGAAACTGGGGCCAACGTCCTGACTTTC. It specifies CASTRETGANVLTF.

The V call is TRBV11-2, the J call TRBJ2-7, with D possibly matching TRBD2 (6 bases). V lost 0 bases and J lost 6, with 15 bases in between. The germline gives CDR1 SGHAT, CDR2 FQNNGV. The CDR3 extends over 15 amino acids. Written as DNA, the CDR3 is TGTGCCAGCAGCTTAGAGAGGCTAGTGGGGGGCGAGCAGTACTTC. Protein: CASSLERLVGGEQYF.

For this clonotype: Mismatch with germline at one junction end may stem from a read error. The chain has TRBV10-3 and TRBJ2-2; TRBD2 matches at 7 bases. Germline V CDR1 and CDR2: ENHRY, SYGVKD. The CDR3 totals 15 residues. The chain's CDR3 is CAISEASGNTGKLFF. DNA of the CDR3: TGTGCCATCAGTGAAGCGAGCGGGAACACCGGGAAGCTGTTTTTT.

This rearrangement joins TRBV14 to TRBJ2-3; 7 bases map to TRBD2. The CDR3 loop spans 16 amino acids. The junction had 6 bases not matched to a gene; V was cut back by 1 base and J by 2 bases. From germline, CDR1 is SGHDN and CDR2 FVKESK. The CDR3 nucleotides read TGTGCCAGCAGCCAAGCGGGAGGCCTATCCACAGATACGCAGTATTTT. This encodes CASSQAGGLSTDTQYF.

CDR3 in DNA: TGTGCCAGCAGTTACTCCGCCGGACGCGGAACCCAGTACTTC. Amino acid sequence: CASSYSAGRGTQYF. This chain links TRBV6-6 with TRBJ2-5, with D unclear. The V end lost 0 bases, the J end lost 8 bases, and 13 bases lay between the germline ends. The CDR3 is 14 residues long. Germline CDR1 MNHNY, CDR2 SVGAGI (reference sequence).

Worth noting for this clonotype: This could be a read error, since a much larger clone is one nucleotide away. The J gene is TRBJ2-1, the V gene TRBV29-1; D may be TRBD2 (6 bases). With the DNA end fitting TRBJ2-7 better, the J assignment may be wrong. The CDR3 consists of 14 residues. CDR1 and CDR2 from the germline V gene are SQVTM and ANQGSEA. The CDR3 coding sequence is TGCAGCGGGGGTCAACTAGCCCGCTACAATGAGCAGTACTTC. It translates to CSGGQLARYNEQYF.

This clonotype was found a few times. The J gene is TRBJ1-2, the V gene TRBV6-6, with D unclear. The CDR3 contains 13 residues. V lost 4 bases to trimming and J lost 8 bases, with 14 bases between them. Germline CDR1 reads MNHNY; CDR2 reads SVGAGI (reference sequence). This CDR3 is CASSSDTVLGYTF. The CDR3 DNA sequence: TGTGCCAGCAGTTCAGACACTGTGCTCGGCTACACCTTC.

This clonotype was observed many times. The rearrangement joins TRBV5-6 to TRBJ2-1; D perhaps matches TRBD2 (5 bases). This CDR3 is 15 amino acids long. Germline CDR1 reads SGHDT; CDR2 reads YYEEEE. Between the trimmed V and J ends, which lost 0 bases and 1 base, there was a span of 8 bases. The CDR3 region has the DNA TGTGCCAGCAGCTTGGTGGACTCTTCCTACAATGAGCAGTTCTTC. It translates to CASSLVDSSYNEQFF.

Comments on this clonotype: A much larger clone differs by one base, so this may be a read error. The chain links TRBV6-2 or TRBV6-3 to TRBJ1-1, with D possibly being TRBD1 (6 bases). Germline V gene lookup returns CDR1 MNHEY and CDR2 SVGEGT. This CDR3 is 14 amino acids long. Trimming cost V 4 bases and J 1 base, with 10 bases left between them. The CDR3: CASSFPQGNTEAFF. DNA of the CDR3: TGTGCCAGCAGTTTTCCACAGGGGAACACTGAAGCTTTCTTT.